The sequence of this TCR beta chain was determined in a study of blood T cell repertoires in COVID-19. Whole-study context: Whether acute or convalescent, the COVID-19 samples came from the United States, Italy and Spain. In each case, the material was cDNA or gDNA derived from T cells, B-cell-depleted T cells, or PBMCs.

Methods used by the authors: Reference gene primer amplification in the assay estimated nucleated cell counts. Sequencing was performed with immunoSEQ multiplex PCR; in TCRdb, only in-frame clones are kept and a portion is missing. Clone size and the V and J calls come from that table; the DNA yielded D and trimming. The sample includes 75,000 to 100,000 clones, around 90% of them seen just once. The CDR3 sequence is 17 residues long. CDR1 and CDR2 from the germline V gene are MDHEN and SYDVKM. Trimming cost V 1 base and J 6 bases; bases outside gene matches: 9. The source of this sequence is an older man with acute or convalescent COVID-19. The chain joins TRBV28 to TRBJ2-2; 9 positions match TRBD2. Sequencing was done on a sample of peripheral blood. DNA for the CDR3: TGTGCCAGCAGTTTATACCCCAGCGGGGGGAGGCCCGGGGAGCTGTTTTTT. This gives the protein CASSLYPSGGRPGELFF.